The table lists the clone carrying this TCR beta chain with many counts. In TCRdb, the RT-PCR reads were re-called with MiXCR into one record per CDR3 protein. The repertoire includes approximately 480,000 distinct CDR3 sequences, approximately 11% of them detected once, and roughly 12% sits in the top ten. This entry is derived from a study of response to subunit inactivated influenza vaccine. V lost 2 bases and J lost 10, with 15 bases in between. This CDR3 has 14 amino acids. The TCR sequence derives from a man in his forties or fifties who received an inactivated influenza vaccine. Sequenced material: PBMCs from blood, taken about 40 days after vaccination. The gene calls are TRBV12-3 or TRBV12-4 and TRBJ2-1; no firm D call. The CDR3 spells CASSLSSRLGEQFF. CDR3 DNA: TGTGCCAGCAGTTTAAGTAGTAGGCTAGGGGAGCAGTTCTTC.